This T cell receptor (beta chain) derives from a study of T-cell reconstitution after alpha-beta-depleted transplantation in children. With 8 bases clipped from V and 2 bases from J, the junction kept 4 bases outside the gene matches. The CDR3 runs 13 residues. This clonotype was observed many times. The antigen is unknown. This sample's TCRbeta library carried unique molecular identifier barcodes. TCRdb processed the PCR reads anew with MiXCR; each CDR3 protein has one entry. The table has around 670,000 distinct CDR3 sequences, under 15% seen once. Regarding the study as a whole: The authors attributed T-cell counts and diversity one year after transplant mostly to newly produced T cells. The study reportedly traced alpha-beta T cells about two months after transplant to several hundred expanded graft clones. Surviving recipient T cells and intrathymic progenitors accounted for some patients' high TCRbeta diversity at day 60.

V gene TRBV12-3 or TRBV12-4 combines with J gene TRBJ1-1, with 8 bases that match TRBD1. Sequenced material: PBMCs, taken before TCRalphabeta/CD19-depleted stem cell transplant. The receptor was isolated from a girl aged 2 to 10 with congenital amegakaryocytic thrombocytopenia, due to receive a stem cell transplant. In DNA form, the CDR3 reads TGTGCCAGCCGCGACAGGGGTAACACTGAAGCTTTCTTT. Amino acids: CASRDRGNTEAFF.